This T cell receptor beta chain was observed in a study of blood T cell repertoires in COVID-19. This clone has a single count. The CDR3 totals 14 residues. Per the germline V gene, CDR1 is LNHDA and CDR2 is SQIVND (reference sequence). V lost 5 bases, J lost 4 bases, and 3 bases stayed unmatched. Authors' methods: Using reference gene primer amplification, nucleated cell counts were estimated. The protocol was immunoSEQ multiplex PCR, while the TCRdb copy is restricted to in-frame clones and leaves out a portion. That table supplies the V and J calls and clone size; D and trimming were determined from the DNA. The sample has some 220,000 clones; around 89% are singletons. Cohort allocation depended upon clinical history that participants reported.

V and J are TRBV19 and TRBJ1-1; 11 bases line up with TRBD1. This sequence was found in a woman younger than 35 in a cohort exposed to, infected with or recovered from COVID-19 (not recorded which). The sequenced sample consisted of PBMCs or T cells enriched from blood (not recorded which). CDR3 residues: CASSAGQGGTEAFF. CDR3 in DNA: TGTGCCAGTAGTGCGGGACAGGGGGGCACTGAAGCTTTCTTT.